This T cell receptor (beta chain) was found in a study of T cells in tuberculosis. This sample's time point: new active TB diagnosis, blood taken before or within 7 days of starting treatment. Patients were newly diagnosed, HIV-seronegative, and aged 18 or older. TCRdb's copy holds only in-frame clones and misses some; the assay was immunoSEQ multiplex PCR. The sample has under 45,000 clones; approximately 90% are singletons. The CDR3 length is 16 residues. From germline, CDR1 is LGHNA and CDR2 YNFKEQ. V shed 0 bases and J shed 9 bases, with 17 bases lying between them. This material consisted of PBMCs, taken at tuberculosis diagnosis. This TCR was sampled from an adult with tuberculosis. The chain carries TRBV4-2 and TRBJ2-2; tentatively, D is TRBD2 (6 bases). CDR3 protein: CASSQDWTKGTWELFF. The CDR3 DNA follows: TGTGCCAGCAGCCAAGATTGGACCAAGGGGACTTGGGAGCTGTTTTTT.